A single sample gave rise to the 23 T cell receptor beta chains below, sequenced in a study of T cells in Graves' hyperthyroidism and ophthalmopathy. Amplified TCR beta CDR3 regions came from RNA transcripts. HTBI primers were employed in a first-round RT-PCR of the TCR CDR3. Each CDR3 protein is one row after TCRdb ran MiXCR on the multiplex PCR reads. The data contain hundreds of thousands of distinct CDR3 sequences, around 20% of them singletons. The sequencing input was blood. The source is a man in his thirties or forties with Graves' ophthalmopathy.

The J gene is TRBJ2-1, the V gene TRBV19, with 13 positions matching TRBD2. CDR1 and CDR2 (germline): LNHDA, SQIVND (reference sequence). The CDR3 covers 15 residues. Trimming at V came to 4 bases and at J to 8 bases, leaving 5 bases not matched to a gene. The CDR3 protein is CASSTQGLAGDEQFF. CDR3 nucleotides: TGTGCCAGTAGTACCCAAGGACTAGCGGGAGATGAGCAGTTCTTC.

At least ten counts were recorded for this clonotype. This sequence joins TRBV7-2 and TRBJ2-7; 7 bases fit TRBD2. The ends lost 0 bases at V and 6 bases at J; junction bases unmatched: 8. Germline loops: CDR1 SGHTA, CDR2 FQGNSA. This CDR3 contains 15 residues. CDR3 region: CASSLAVGGFGEQYF. The CDR3 bases are TGTGCCAGCAGCTTAGCAGTGGGAGGGTTCGGCGAGCAGTACTTC.

This chain joins TRBV19 and TRBJ1-4; a possible D gene is TRBD1 (5 bases). In germline, CDR1 is LNHDA, CDR2 SQIVND (reference sequence). There are 11 residues in the CDR3. V dropped 8 bases and J dropped 8 bases, with 9 bases sitting between them. The CDR3 spells CASGGGEKLFF. The CDR3 DNA reads TGTGCCAGTGGTGGGGGAGAAAAACTGTTTTTT.

In this sample, this clonotype turned up many times. This chain uses TRBV5-1 with TRBJ1-5, with a weak D call TRBD1 (5 bases). CDR3 length equals 13 residues. Trimming stripped 4 bases from V and 5 bases from J, with 10 bases between. Germline CDR1 reads SGHRS; CDR2 reads YFSETQ. CDR3 region: CASSEGRDQPQHF. Here the CDR3 DNA reads TGCGCCAGCAGCGAGGGGCGGGATCAGCCCCAGCATTTT.

The V and J genes are TRBV24-1 and TRBJ2-3, with 16 bases identical to TRBD2. Germline V gives CDR1 KGHDR, CDR2 SFDVKD. Losses at the gene ends were 7 bases for V and 2 bases for J; bases not matched to a gene: 8. The CDR3 has 18 residues. The CDR3 region is CATSFPGLAGGHTDTQYF. DNA of the CDR3: TGTGCCACCAGCTTCCCGGGACTAGCGGGAGGGCACACAGATACGCAGTATTTT.

The chain employs TRBV9 and TRBJ2-7; the D gene is possibly TRBD2 (5 bases). Germline CDR1 reads SGDLS; CDR2 reads YYNGEE. V lost 4 bases to trimming and J lost 3 bases, with 17 bases between them. This CDR3 spans 15 amino acids. The CDR3 DNA reads as TGTGCCAGCAGCCCTACGGACTCTTGGGGCTACGAGCAGTACTTC. Its protein product is CASSPTDSWGYEQYF.

The V and J genes are TRBV29-1 and TRBJ2-1, with 7 bases identical to TRBD2. The CDR3 length is 12 residues. Germline trimming cut 8 bases from V and 7 bases from J; bases unmatched to any gene: 8. Germline CDR1 is SQVTM and CDR2 is ANQGSEA. The CDR3 nucleotides read TGCAGCTGCCGACTAGCCGGTAATGAGCAGTTCTTC. Translating it yields CSCRLAGNEQFF.

This chain connects TRBV6-1 to TRBJ1-4; weak D call: TRBD1 (6 bases). V dropped 5 bases and J dropped 7 bases, with 14 bases sitting between them. The CDR3 spans 14 residues. Germline CDR1 and CDR2: MNHNS and SASEGT. CDR3 in amino acids: CASSKTGYGEKLFF. The CDR3 bases are TGTGCCAGCAGTAAAACAGGGTATGGTGAAAAACTGTTTTTT.

This clonotype came up many times. V and J are TRBV11-2 and TRBJ2-5; possibly TRBD2 for D (6 bases). Germline CDR1 SGHAT, CDR2 FQNNGV. The CDR3 sequence is 16 residues long. Deletions cut 6 bases from V and 1 base from J, with 18 bases between. CDR3 DNA: TGTGCCAGCAGTCCCCCCGGCCCGGGAGTCCAAGAGACCCAGTACTTC. The encoded protein is CASSPPGPGVQETQYF.

The gene calls are TRBV4-3 and TRBJ2-6, with 7 bases that match TRBD1. CDR1 is LGHNA, CDR2 YSLEER, per germline. V was pared by 1 base and J by 4 bases, with 7 bases of the junction left unmatched. The CDR3 has 17 amino acids. CDR3 bases: TGCGCCAGCAGCCAAGGCATCGACAGGGCCGGGGCCAACGTCCTGACTTTC. Residues: CASSQGIDRAGANVLTF.

This clonotype was counted a few times. The J gene is TRBJ2-5, the V gene TRBV7-2; the match to TRBD2 covers 11 bases. This CDR3 has 15 residues. The germline CDR1 and CDR2 sequences are SGHTA and FQGNSA. The ends lost 4 bases at V and 1 base at J; junction bases unmatched: 2. CDR3 amino acids: CASSYLAGGQETQYF. The CDR3 nucleotides are TGTGCCAGCAGCTATCTAGCGGGAGGCCAAGAGACCCAGTACTTC.

This clonotype has ten or more counts. This chain connects TRBV6-5 to TRBJ1-1, with TRBD1 matching over 9 bases. Germline V CDR1 and CDR2: MNHEY, SVGAGI. J lost 4 bases, V lost 2 bases, and 11 bases had no gene match. This CDR3 is 17 amino acids long. This chain's CDR3 is CASSYTRQGVVGTEAFF. CDR3 coding DNA: TGTGCCAGCAGTTACACCCGACAGGGGGTAGTTGGCACTGAAGCTTTCTTT.

The chain recombines TRBV3-1 with TRBJ2-1, with 7 bases lining up with TRBD2. There are 16 residues in the CDR3. CDR1 is LGHDT, CDR2 YNNKEL, per germline (reference sequence). V was clipped by 5 bases and J by 0 bases; unmatched bases: 7. CDR3 sequence reads: CASSRHGGSSYNEQFF. CDR3 nucleotide sequence: TGTGCCAGCAGCAGACACGGGGGGAGCTCCTACAATGAGCAGTTCTTC.

The rearrangement links TRBV30 to TRBJ2-3; D possibly corresponds to TRBD2 (6 bases). The CDR3 is made up of 16 amino acids. Trimming shortened V by 0 bases and J by 0 bases, and 13 bases separated the two germline ends. Germline-derived CDR1 and CDR2 are GTSNPN and SVGIG (reference sequence). The chain's CDR3 is CAWSVGTLTSTDTQYF. The CDR3, as DNA: TGTGCCTGGAGTGTCGGGACTTTAACTAGCACAGATACGCAGTATTTT.

The genes are TRBV30 and TRBJ2-1, with D uncertain. This CDR3 region has 13 residues. V gave up 0 bases and J gave up 7 bases, with 10 bases separating them. Germline-derived CDR1 and CDR2 are GTSNPN and SVGIG (reference sequence). The CDR3 reads CAWSVLNGNEQFF. The CDR3 DNA follows: TGTGCCTGGAGTGTACTGAATGGGAATGAGCAGTTCTTC.

This clonotype was counted many times. The gene calls are TRBV5-1 and TRBJ1-1; 8 bases fit TRBD1. Germline V gene data show CDR1 as SGHRS and CDR2 as YFSETQ. After removal of 4 bases from V and 0 bases from J, the junction contained 8 bases not matched to a gene. This CDR3 is built from 16 residues. CDR3 DNA sequence: TGCGCCAGCAGCACCCAGGGGGCTGAGCTGAACACTGAAGCTTTCTTT. Amino acid sequence: CASSTQGAELNTEAFF.

This sequence joins TRBV28 and TRBJ2-1; maybe TRBD2 (6 bases). V was pared by 1 base and J by 7 bases, with 11 bases between. Looked up from germline, CDR1 is MDHEN and CDR2 is SYDVKM. The CDR3 contains 14 residues. The CDR3 DNA reads as TGTGCCAGCAGTTTATACGGGAGAGGAAATGAGCAGTTCTTC. Translation: CASSLYGRGNEQFF. Full variable domain (remainder filled in from reference TRBV28 and TRBJ2-1): DVKVTQSSRYLVKRTGEKVFLECVQDMDHENMFWYRQDPGLGLRLIYFSYDVKMKEKGDIPEGYSVSREKKERFSLILESASTNQTSMYLCASSLYGRGNEQFFGPGTRLTVL.

This clonotype has a handful of counts. The chain recombines TRBV5-5 with TRBJ2-7, with D maybe TRBD1 (5 bases). The CDR3 covers 13 residues. In germline, CDR1 is SGHKS, CDR2 YYEKEE (reference sequence). V was clipped by 1 base and J by 3 bases, with 8 bases between them. The CDR3 DNA reads as TGTGCCAGCAGCTTGTTAGGGGACTACGAGCAGTACTTC. It codes for CASSLLGDYEQYF.

This clonotype was seen more than once but under ten times. V is TRBV7-9 and J is TRBJ2-1; no clear D gene. This CDR3 has 16 residues. The V gene lost 5 bases and the J gene lost 6 bases, with 20 bases spanning the gap. CDR1 is SEHNR, CDR2 FQNEAQ, per germline (reference sequence). CDR3 sequence reads: CASSAGHFEVANEQFF. The DNA of the CDR3 is TGTGCCAGCAGCGCCGGGCACTTTGAGGTCGCCAATGAGCAGTTCTTC.

This clonotype was counted ten times or more. The gene calls are TRBV27 and TRBJ2-3; a weak D match, TRBD2 (5 bases). The V and J ends lost 3 bases and 4 bases respectively, with 11 bases between them. Looked up from germline, CDR1 is MNHEY and CDR2 is SMNVEV (reference sequence). The CDR3 loop spans 14 amino acids. The CDR3 nucleotides read TGTGCCAGCAGTTTCTCAATGCGGGCAGATACGCAGTATTTT. This translates into CASSFSMRADTQYF.

The chain combines TRBV4-1 with TRBJ2-7, with 10 positions matching TRBD1. Trimming removed 3 bases from V and 4 bases from J; junction bases left unmatched: 9. The germline V gene has CDR1 MGHRA and CDR2 YSYEKL. The CDR3 consists of 16 residues. CDR3 nucleotides: TGCGCCAGCAGCCAGACCGCCGGGACAGGGGTATACGAGCAGTACTTC. Protein product: CASSQTAGTGVYEQYF.

This clonotype was detected only a few times. The chain employs TRBV7-8 and TRBJ1-5; D unclear. The ends were cut back, 1 base at V and 5 bases at J, with 15 bases in the middle. CDR3 length: 16 residues. Per the germline V gene, CDR1 is SGHVS and CDR2 is FQNEAQ. The DNA for the CDR3 is TGTGCCAGCAGCTTAGAGTGGCAGACGTTCGATCAGCCCCAGCATTTT. Amino acids: CASSLEWQTFDQPQHF.

In regard to this clonotype: A junction boundary mismatches the germline segment, possibly from a read error. This chain uses TRBV28 with TRBJ1-1; D is unclear. This CDR3 contains 15 residues. Germline V gene sequence: CDR1 MDHEN, CDR2 SYDVKM. CDR3 residues: CASSFPGNMNTEASF. In nucleotides, the CDR3 is TGTGCCAGCAGTTTTCCGGGTAACATGAACACTGAAGCTTCCTTT.